Listed here are 3 T cell receptor beta chains from one sample, sequenced in a study of persistence of HIV-infected CD4 T cells. Cells were stimulated with overlapping HIV-1 Gag 15-mer peptides. CD40L/CD69 double-negative CD45RO-high memory CD4+ T cells were collected. The libraries were made with immunoSEQ version 4 in survey mode. Produced via immunoSEQ multiplex PCR; TCRdb's table is partial and in-frame only. The sample lists about 64,000 clones; less than 85% were seen once. These receptors have no identified antigens. The sequenced sample was CD4+ T cells sorted from PBMCs after roughly 20-hour stimulation, obtained from a patient who received antiretroviral therapy. The receptors come from an adult man with HIV who was CMV-seropositive.

The CDR3 region is CASSPPRGEQYF. Here the CDR3 DNA reads TGTGCCAGCAGCCCCCCAAGGGGCGAGCAGTACTTC. V usage is TRBV7-9 and J usage is TRBJ2-7; tentatively, D is TRBD1 (5 bases). Per the germline V gene, CDR1 is SEHNR and CDR2 is FQNEAQ (reference sequence). The CDR3 totals 12 residues. V gave up 5 bases and J gave up 6 bases, with 11 bases separating them. Complete variable domain (other parts from reference TRBV7-9 and TRBJ2-7): DTGVSQNPRHKITKRGQNVTFRCDPISEHNRLYWYRQTLGQGPEFLTYFQNEAQLEKSRLLSDRFSAERPKGSFSTLEIQRTEQGDSAMYLCASSPPRGEQYFGPGTRLTVT.

The rearrangement uses TRBV29-1 and TRBJ1-1; 9 nucleotides line up with TRBD1. CDR1 is SQVTM, CDR2 ANQGSEA, per germline. CDR3 length: 14 amino acids. Trimming at V came to 5 bases and at J to 6 bases, leaving 10 bases not matched to a gene. CDR3 loop: CSVKIQGAMSEAFF. The CDR3 DNA reads as TGCAGCGTTAAAATACAGGGGGCTATGTCTGAAGCTTTCTTT.

This clone was observed a handful of times. V is TRBV5-1 and J is TRBJ1-2, with TRBD1 as a possible D gene (6 bases). The CDR3 covers 15 residues. Germline assignment: CDR1 SGHRS and CDR2 YFSETQ. The V and J ends lost 0 bases and 6 bases respectively, with 15 bases between them. CDR3 sequence reads: CASSLAGGKGNGYTF. The CDR3, as DNA: TGCGCCAGCAGCTTGGCTGGGGGCAAGGGGAATGGCTACACCTTC.